These 21 T cell receptor beta chains came from one sample sequenced in a study of cytomegalovirus exposure and HLA in healthy donors. It was with 60 Vbeta and 13 Jbeta primers that the PCR ran. The protocol was immunoSEQ multiplex PCR, while the TCRdb copy is restricted to in-frame clones and leaves out a portion. The repertoire has about 150,000 clones, roughly 82% of them found once; the top ten carry around 7%. The sequenced material came from PBMCs. These receptors all come from a man in his thirties or forties in good health and CMV-seronegative.

The chain carries TRBV2 and TRBJ1-5; no firm D call. The germline V gene has CDR1 SNHLY and CDR2 FYNNEI. The CDR3 spans 14 residues. Trimming took 6 bases from V and 1 from J, leaving 10 bases between them. The CDR3 loop reads CASRAYESNQPQHF. The CDR3 DNA sequence: TGTGCCAGCAGAGCATACGAGAGCAATCAGCCCCAGCATTTT.

This sequence joins TRBV7-6 and TRBJ2-2, with 11 nucleotides matching TRBD1. The CDR3 length is 15 residues. V shed 1 base and J 5 bases; nucleotides not matched to a gene: 0. CDR1 is SGHVS and CDR2 is FNYEAQ in the germline V gene. CDR3 DNA: TGTGCCAGCAGCTTAGGGGACAGGGGGACCGGGGAGCTGTTTTTT. Protein product: CASSLGDRGTGELFF.

The V and J genes are TRBV11-3 and TRBJ2-3; 7 positions match TRBD1. The CDR3 runs 16 residues. The germline V gene has CDR1 SGHNT and CDR2 YENEEA. V lost 5 bases to trimming and J lost 3 bases; unmatched junction nucleotides: 11. CDR3 sequence (DNA): TGTGCCAGCAGCCCGGGCCGGGACAGTTTAACAGATACGCAGTATTTT. Encoded protein: CASSPGRDSLTDTQYF.

The chain combines TRBV18 with TRBJ2-5, with 9 bases identical to TRBD1. Germline V gene sequence: CDR1 KGHSH, CDR2 LQKENI. V gave up 3 bases and J gave up 4 bases; unmatched junction bases: 15. This CDR3 spans 18 amino acids. CDR3 DNA sequence: TGTGCCAGCTCACCTAGTGCTGTTGGGACAGGGCAACGAGAGACCCAGTACTTC. As protein: CASSPSAVGTGQRETQYF.

The chain is built from TRBV5-5 and TRBJ2-7; 10 bases are shared with TRBD1. Looked up from germline, CDR1 is SGHKS and CDR2 is YYEKEE (reference sequence). This CDR3 comprises 15 residues. J was trimmed by 5 bases and V by 5 bases; bases with no gene match: 10. The CDR3 DNA reads as TGTGCCAGCAGTCGATACCGGGACAGGGGCCACGAGCAGTACTTC. The encoded protein is CASSRYRDRGHEQYF.

The rearrangement uses TRBV27 and TRBJ2-1; possible D gene TRBD2, 7 bases. CDR3 size: 14 residues. Germline CDR1 is MNHEY and CDR2 is SMNVEV (reference sequence). V lost 7 bases and J 7 bases, leaving 17 bases between the germline ends. In DNA, the CDR3 is TGTGCCAGCACCGAGGGGGAGGGTTTGAATGAGCAGTTCTTC. This codes for CASTEGEGLNEQFF.

This chain's CDR3 is CSVSLGGGLPYGYTF. CDR3 coding DNA: TGCAGCGTTTCCCTGGGGGGGGGCTTACCGTATGGCTACACCTTC. V usage is TRBV29-1 and J usage is TRBJ1-2; the D gene is possibly TRBD1 (6 bases). Germline lookup yields CDR1 SQVTM and CDR2 ANQGSEA. Trimming took 5 bases from V and 5 from J, leaving 21 bases between them. The CDR3 has 15 residues.

The genes are TRBV30 and TRBJ2-1, with D possibly matching TRBD1 (5 bases). CDR1 GTSNPN and CDR2 SVGIG come from the germline V gene (reference sequence). The CDR3 has 14 amino acids. The ends were cut back, 5 bases at V and 8 bases at J, with 19 bases in the middle. The CDR3, as DNA: TGTGCCTGGGAGTTACCTGGGGCCGCATATGAGCAGTTCTTC. Its protein is CAWELPGAAYEQFF.

The chain is built from TRBV5-1 and TRBJ1-1; 8 positions match TRBD1. V was clipped by 5 bases and J by 1 base; unmatched bases: 4. The CDR3 is 14 residues long. In germline, CDR1 is SGHRS, CDR2 YFSETQ. The CDR3 nucleotides read TGCGCCAGCAGAGGACAGGGATCGAACACTGAAGCTTTCTTT. This encodes CASRGQGSNTEAFF.

V and J are TRBV29-1 and TRBJ1-1, with 7 bases aligning to TRBD1. The CDR3 loop spans 13 amino acids. Unmatched junction bases numbered 6, after V lost 0 bases and J lost 8 bases. The V gene's germline CDR1 is SQVTM and CDR2 ANQGSEA. The CDR3 sequence: CSVEDRSGGEAFF. CDR3 nucleotides: TGCAGCGTTGAAGACCGGTCAGGGGGAGAAGCTTTCTTT.

This clone was seen only once. The rearrangement uses TRBV2 and TRBJ1-3, with D perhaps TRBD1 (6 bases). V lost 7 bases and J lost 2, with 12 bases in between. The CDR3 runs to 14 residues. Germline V gene lookup returns CDR1 SNHLY and CDR2 FYNNEI. The CDR3 sequence is CASTPGQTGNTIYF. For the CDR3, the DNA is TGTGCCAGCACCCCGGGACAAACTGGAAACACCATATATTTT.

The V gene is TRBV28, the J gene TRBJ2-7; D possibly corresponds to TRBD1 (6 bases). The CDR3 runs to 14 residues. CDR1 is MDHEN and CDR2 is SYDVKM in the germline V gene. V lost 4 bases, J lost 4 bases, and 14 bases lay in between. The CDR3 is CASSSPGTPYEQYF. The CDR3 DNA reads as TGTGCCAGCAGTTCACCCGGGACACCATACGAGCAGTACTTC.

J is TRBJ2-2 and V is TRBV7-9, with TRBD1 as a possible D gene (6 bases). V was clipped by 5 bases and J by 10 bases, with 29 bases between them. Germline V gene data show CDR1 as SEHNR and CDR2 as FQNEAQ (reference sequence). The CDR3 length is 18 residues. The CDR3 here is CASSPPRRGTHVLEELFF. The CDR3 coding sequence is TGTGCCAGCAGCCCCCCCCGGCGAGGGACACACGTCCTAGAGGAGCTGTTTTTT.

The rearrangement links TRBV5-6 to TRBJ2-5; TRBD2 is a possible D gene (5 bases). Trimming removed 2 bases from V and 0 bases from J, with 20 bases in between. Germline V gene sequence: CDR1 SGHDT, CDR2 YYEEEE. This CDR3 spans 18 amino acids. The CDR3 coding sequence is TGTGCCAGCAGCTTAGAAATTTGGACTGAGGGCCACCAAGAGACCCAGTACTTC. This encodes CASSLEIWTEGHQETQYF. The full variable domain, completed using reference TRBV5-6 and TRBJ2-5, is DAGVTQSPTHLIKTRGQQVTLRCSPKSGHDTVSWYQQALGQGPQFIFQYYEEEERQRGNFPDRFSGHQFPNYSSELNVNALLLGDSALYLCASSLEIWTEGHQETQYFGPGTRLLVL.

The chain couples TRBV30 to TRBJ1-2; 7 positions agree with TRBD1. Germline V gene lookup returns CDR1 GTSNPN and CDR2 SVGIG (reference sequence). The J segment lost 8 bases and the V segment lost 3 bases, leaving 6 bases of the junction unmatched. The CDR3 runs 12 residues. The CDR3 coding sequence is TGTGCCTGGAGCCTCCAGGGGGGAGGCTACACCTTC. This encodes CAWSLQGGGYTF. Drawing the rest from reference TRBV30 and TRBJ1-2, the complete variable domain is SQTIHQWPATLVQPVGSPLSLECTVEGTSNPNLYWYRQAAGRGLQLLFYSVGIGQISSEVPQNLSASRPQDRQFILSSKKLLLSDSGFYLCAWSLQGGGYTFGSGTRLTVV.

The CDR3 here is CASSLGTSGGARGETQYF. The CDR3 bases are TGCGCCAGCAGCTTGGGGACTAGCGGGGGGGCGCGCGGAGAGACCCAGTACTTC. The chain carries TRBV5-1 and TRBJ2-5; 15 nucleotides align to TRBD2. Germline assignment: CDR1 SGHRS and CDR2 YFSETQ. V was pared by 0 bases and J by 4 bases, with 7 bases of the junction left unmatched. This CDR3 is built from 18 residues.

The rearrangement links TRBV5-4 to TRBJ2-1; a possible D gene is TRBD1 (5 bases). In germline, CDR1 is SGHNT, CDR2 YYREEE (reference sequence). This CDR3 is 14 amino acids long. V lost 7 bases to trimming and J lost 4 bases, with 15 bases between them. The CDR3 loop reads CASFAQEPYNEQFF. In DNA, the CDR3 is TGTGCCAGCTTCGCACAGGAGCCTTACAATGAGCAGTTCTTC. Complete variable domain (other parts from reference TRBV5-4 and TRBJ2-1): ETGVTQSPTHLIKTRGQQVTLRCSSQSGHNTVSWYQQALGQGPQFIFQYYREEENGRGNFPPRFSGLQFPNYSSELNVNALELDDSALYLCASFAQEPYNEQFFGPGTRLTVL.

J is TRBJ1-1 and V is TRBV28; TRBD1 agrees at 7 bases. J lost 4 bases, V lost 5 bases, and 7 bases had no gene match. Germline CDR1 MDHEN, CDR2 SYDVKM. This CDR3 is built from 14 residues. CDR3 region: CASSGRTGVTEAFF. In DNA form, the CDR3 reads TGTGCCAGCAGTGGGAGAACAGGGGTCACTGAAGCTTTCTTT.

This sequence joins TRBV10-3 and TRBJ2-7, with 7 bases that match TRBD1. This CDR3 comprises 14 residues. V lost 6 bases, J lost 5 bases, and 10 bases stayed unmatched. The germline V gene has CDR1 ENHRY and CDR2 SYGVKD. The CDR3 reads CAIRTGTGVDEQYF. The CDR3 DNA follows: TGTGCCATCAGGACGGGCACAGGGGTTGACGAGCAGTACTTC.

The V and J genes are TRBV28 and TRBJ1-1; tentatively, D is TRBD1 (5 bases). This CDR3 region has 15 residues. Germline V gives CDR1 MDHEN, CDR2 SYDVKM. Trimming shortened V by 5 bases and J by 0 bases, and 13 bases separated the two germline ends. DNA of the CDR3: TGTGCCAGCAGTGCTGGGGCTACTATGAACACTGAAGCTTTCTTT. Its translation: CASSAGATMNTEAFF.

The chain joins TRBV14 to TRBJ2-7; a possible D gene is TRBD1 (6 bases). V lost 3 bases and J lost 6, with 15 bases in between. The CDR3 spans 14 residues. The germline V gene encodes CDR1 SGHDN and CDR2 FVKESK. The CDR3 DNA sequence: TGTGCCAGCAGCCACCCCCAGGGGAAAGCCGAGCAGTACTTC. It is translated as CASSHPQGKAEQYF.